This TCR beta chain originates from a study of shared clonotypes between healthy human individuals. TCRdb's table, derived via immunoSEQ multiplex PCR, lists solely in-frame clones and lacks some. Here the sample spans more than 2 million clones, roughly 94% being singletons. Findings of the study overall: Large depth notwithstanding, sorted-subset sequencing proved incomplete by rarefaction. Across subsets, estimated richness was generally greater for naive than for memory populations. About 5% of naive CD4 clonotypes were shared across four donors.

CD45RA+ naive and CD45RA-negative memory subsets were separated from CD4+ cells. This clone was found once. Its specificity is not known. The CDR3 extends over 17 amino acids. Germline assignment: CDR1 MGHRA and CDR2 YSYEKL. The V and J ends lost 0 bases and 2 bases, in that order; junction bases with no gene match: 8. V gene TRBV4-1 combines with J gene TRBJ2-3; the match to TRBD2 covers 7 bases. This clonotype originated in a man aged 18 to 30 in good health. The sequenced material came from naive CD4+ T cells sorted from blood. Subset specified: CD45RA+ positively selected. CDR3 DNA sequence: TGCGCCAGCAGCCAAGATCCCCCTAGCGGCTACACAGATACGCAGTATTTT. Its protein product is CASSQDPPSGYTDTQYF.